This T cell receptor (beta chain) came from a study of blood T cells in healthy people across ages. Through a sample-barcoded 5' primer and a J-beta primer mix, a second PCR was run for roughly 6 to 11 cycles. Per sample, CDR3-containing paired-end reads numbered at least 2.5 million. TCRdb itself ran the 5' RACE reads through MiXCR, one entry per CDR3 protein. The repertoire consists of hundreds of thousands of distinct CDR3 sequences, with 20% to 25% occurring once and the leading ten covering roughly 3.4%. The CDR3 has 14 amino acids. Trimming took 5 bases from V and 6 from J; bases not matched to a gene: 7. Germline V gene sequence: CDR1 SGHKS, CDR2 YYEKEE (reference sequence). Comments on this clonotype: Its cognate antigen is unknown.

Study results and caveats: In these data, TCR beta diversity tracked strongly with naive T cell percentage. Unsorted PBMCs prevented conclusive naive versus antigen-experienced comparison.

The chain has TRBV5-5 and TRBJ2-2; the match to TRBD1 covers 7 bases. The sequenced sample consisted of blood. This sequence originates from a man aged 70-80 years in good health. CDR3 residues: CASSQRTGAGELFF. DNA for the CDR3: TGTGCCAGCAGTCAGAGAACAGGGGCCGGGGAGCTGTTTTTT.